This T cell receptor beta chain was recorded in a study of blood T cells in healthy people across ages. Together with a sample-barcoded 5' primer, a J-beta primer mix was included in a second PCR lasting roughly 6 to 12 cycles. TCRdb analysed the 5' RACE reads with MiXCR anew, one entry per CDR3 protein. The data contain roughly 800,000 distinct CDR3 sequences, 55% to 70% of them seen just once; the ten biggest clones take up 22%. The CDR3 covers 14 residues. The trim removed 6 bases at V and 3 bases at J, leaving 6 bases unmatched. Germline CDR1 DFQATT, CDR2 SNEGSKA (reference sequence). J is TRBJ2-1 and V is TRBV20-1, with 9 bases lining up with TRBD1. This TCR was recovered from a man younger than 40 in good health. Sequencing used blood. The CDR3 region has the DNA TGCAGTGCCATCCGGGACAGGGACTACAATGAGCAGTTCTTC. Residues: CSAIRDRDYNEQFF.